The 10 T cell receptor beta chains given below trace back to one sample, sequenced in a study of T cell responses to AZD1222 COVID-19 vaccine. TCRdb's copy holds only in-frame clones and misses some; the assay was immunoSEQ multiplex PCR. The sample lists about 160,000 clones; about 92% were seen once. The material sequenced was peripheral blood, taken on day 0 of MenACWY control vaccination. The source of these receptors is an adult in good health.

The chain links TRBV27 to TRBJ1-5; weak D call: TRBD1 (5 bases). In germline, CDR1 is MNHEY, CDR2 SMNVEV (reference sequence). The CDR3 covers 14 residues. The ends were cut back, 2 bases at V and 3 bases at J, with 8 bases in the middle. CDR3 sequence: CASSLMGPNQPQHF. CDR3 DNA sequence: TGTGCCAGCAGTTTAATGGGACCCAATCAGCCCCAGCATTTT.

J is TRBJ2-7 and V is TRBV14; D unclear. Trimming removed 1 base at V and 4 bases at J, with 8 bases between. This CDR3 is 13 amino acids long. Germline lookup yields CDR1 SGHDN and CDR2 FVKESK. The CDR3 protein is CASSQVGNYEQYF. For the CDR3, the DNA is TGTGCCAGCAGCCAAGTGGGTAATTACGAGCAGTACTTC.

The chain carries TRBV2 and TRBJ2-5, with D perhaps assigned TRBD1 or TRBD2 (5 bases each). Trimming took 10 bases from V and 9 from J, leaving 21 bases between them. The CDR3 has 13 amino acids. Germline assignment: CDR1 SNHLY and CDR2 FYNNEI. DNA of the CDR3: TGTGCCAACTCACGGGACGCCCTGGGTGCCCAGTACTTC. Residues: CANSRDALGAQYF. The full variable domain, completed using reference TRBV2 and TRBJ2-5, is EPEVTQTPSHQVTQMGQEVILRCVPISNHLYFYWYRQILGQKVEFLVSFYNNEISEKSEIFDDQFSVERPDGSNFTLKIRSTKLEDSAMYFCANSRDALGAQYFGPGTRLLVL.

This sequence joins TRBV9 and TRBJ1-3; maybe TRBD1 (5 bases). Between the trimmed V and J ends, which lost 10 bases and 8 bases, there was a span of 16 bases. CDR1 and CDR2 (germline): SGDLS, YYNGEE. This CDR3 is 12 amino acids long. The CDR3 here is CASQGEGYTIYF. CDR3 coding DNA: TGTGCCTCTCAGGGAGAGGGTTACACCATATATTTT. Filled out from reference TRBV9 and TRBJ1-3, the complete variable domain reads DSGVTQTPKHLITATGQRVTLRCSPRSGDLSVYWYQQSLDQGLQFLIQYYNGEERAKGNILERFSAQQFPDLHSELNLSSLELGDSALYFCASQGEGYTIYFGEGSWLTVV.

This clone has a handful of counts. This chain connects TRBV27 to TRBJ2-1; 9 bases line up with TRBD2. The length of the CDR3 is 17 residues. The germline V gene has CDR1 MNHEY and CDR2 SMNVEV (reference sequence). The V segment lost 7 bases and the J segment 3 bases; nucleotides outside the gene matches: 13. The CDR3 loop reads CASIISGRLPYYNEQFF. CDR3 nucleotides: TGTGCCAGCATAATCAGCGGGAGGCTTCCCTACTACAATGAGCAGTTCTTC.

The chain employs TRBV24-1 and TRBJ1-6; perhaps TRBD1 as D (5 bases). This CDR3 region has 15 residues. The V end was cut by 8 bases, the J end by 7 bases, with 17 bases between. From germline, CDR1 is KGHDR and CDR2 SFDVKD. The CDR3 region has the DNA TGTGCCACCACGGTCCAGCTGGGGCCGAATTCACCCCTCCACTTT. Its protein product is CATTVQLGPNSPLHF.

The chain recombines TRBV19 with TRBJ2-2; TRBD2 aligns across 10 bases. V dropped 4 bases and J dropped 7; count of bases not matched to a gene: 12. The CDR3 covers 17 residues. In germline, CDR1 is LNHDA, CDR2 SQIVND (reference sequence). The chain's CDR3 is CASSKYSGTSEIGELFF. In DNA form, the CDR3 reads TGTGCCAGTAGTAAATACTCCGGGACTAGCGAGATCGGGGAGCTGTTTTTT.

V usage is TRBV12-3 or TRBV12-4 and J usage is TRBJ1-1; D uncertain. This CDR3 has 12 amino acids. The V end was cut by 2 bases, the J end by 5 bases, with 6 bases between. CDR3: CASSLRETEAFF. Written as DNA, the CDR3 is TGTGCCAGCAGTTTACGGGAAACTGAAGCTTTCTTT.

The V and J genes are TRBV12-5 and TRBJ2-7, with a possible D match to TRBD2 (6 bases). Trimming took off 2 bases at V and 9 bases at J, with 17 bases between the two ends. CDR1 is LGHNT, CDR2 FRNRAP, per germline. This CDR3 comprises 14 residues. CDR3 DNA sequence: TGTGCTAGTGGTTTGTCCTCGACTAGATTTGGGCAGTACTTC. Translating gives CASGLSSTRFGQYF.

The V gene is TRBV21-1, the J gene TRBJ1-1; the table gives TRBD1 as D, unverified against the DNA. TRBV21-1 is noted as a pseudogene. The CDR3 has 13 amino acids. CDR3 nucleotide sequence: TGTGCCAGCCAACAGGGGGAGAACACTGAAGCTTTCTTT. Its translation is CASQQGENTEAFF.